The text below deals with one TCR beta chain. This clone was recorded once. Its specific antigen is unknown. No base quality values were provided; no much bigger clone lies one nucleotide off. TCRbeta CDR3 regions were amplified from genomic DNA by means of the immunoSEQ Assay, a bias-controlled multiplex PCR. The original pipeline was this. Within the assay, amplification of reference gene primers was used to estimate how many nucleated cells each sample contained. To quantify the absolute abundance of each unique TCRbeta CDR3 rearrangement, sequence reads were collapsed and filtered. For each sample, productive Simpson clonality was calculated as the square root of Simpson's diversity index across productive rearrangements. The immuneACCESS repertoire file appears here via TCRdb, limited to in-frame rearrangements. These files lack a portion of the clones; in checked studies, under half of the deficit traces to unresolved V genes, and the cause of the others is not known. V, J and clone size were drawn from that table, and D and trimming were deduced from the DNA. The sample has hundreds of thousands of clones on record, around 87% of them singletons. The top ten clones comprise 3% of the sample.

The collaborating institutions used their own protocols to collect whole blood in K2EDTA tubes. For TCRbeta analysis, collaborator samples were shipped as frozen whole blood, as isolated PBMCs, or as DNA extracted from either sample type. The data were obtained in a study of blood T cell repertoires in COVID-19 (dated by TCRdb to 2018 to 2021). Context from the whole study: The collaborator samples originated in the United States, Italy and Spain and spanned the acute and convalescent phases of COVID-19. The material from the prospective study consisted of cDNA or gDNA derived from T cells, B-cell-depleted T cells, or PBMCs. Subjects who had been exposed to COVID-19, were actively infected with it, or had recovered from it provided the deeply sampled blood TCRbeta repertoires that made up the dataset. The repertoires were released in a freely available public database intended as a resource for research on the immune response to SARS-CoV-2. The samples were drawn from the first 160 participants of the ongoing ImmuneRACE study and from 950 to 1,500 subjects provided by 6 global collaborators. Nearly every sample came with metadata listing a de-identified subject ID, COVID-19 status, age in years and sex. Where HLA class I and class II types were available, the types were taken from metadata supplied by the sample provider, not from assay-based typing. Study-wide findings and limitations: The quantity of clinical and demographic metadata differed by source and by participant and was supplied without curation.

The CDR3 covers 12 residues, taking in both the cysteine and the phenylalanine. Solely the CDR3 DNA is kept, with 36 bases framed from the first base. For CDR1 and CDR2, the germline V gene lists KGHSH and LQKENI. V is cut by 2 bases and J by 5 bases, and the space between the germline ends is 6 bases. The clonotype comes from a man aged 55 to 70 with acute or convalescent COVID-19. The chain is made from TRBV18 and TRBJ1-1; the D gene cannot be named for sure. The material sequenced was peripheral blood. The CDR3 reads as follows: CASSPGSTEAFF. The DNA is TGTGCCAGCTCACCAGGTAGTACTGAAGCTTTCTTT.